The 7 T cell receptor beta chains reported below all come from one sample, sequenced in a study of blood T cell repertoires in COVID-19. The assay was immunoSEQ multiplex PCR, and TCRdb's table has in-frame clones only and misses some. The data show a few hundred thousand clones, with more than 80% seen just once and under 8% held by the top ten. Sequencing input: peripheral blood. The receptor source for this set is a young man who had recovered from COVID-19.

J is TRBJ1-3 and V is TRBV29-1, with D possibly being TRBD1 (5 bases). Trimming removed 4 bases at V and 1 base at J, with 5 bases between. Germline loops: CDR1 SQVTM, CDR2 ANQGSEA. The CDR3 consists of 12 residues. CDR3 protein: CSVGQSGNTIYF. The CDR3 bases are TGCAGCGTTGGACAGTCTGGAAACACCATATATTTT.

The chain joins TRBV4-1 to TRBJ2-3, with TRBD2 matching over 13 bases. This CDR3 is 15 amino acids long. V lost 10 bases, J lost 9 bases, and 13 bases stayed unmatched. The germline gives CDR1 MGHRA, CDR2 YSYEKL. The CDR3 region is CATGSLAGGPGTQYF. The CDR3 nucleotides are TGCGCCACCGGATCACTAGCGGGAGGGCCCGGGACGCAGTATTTT.

The genes are TRBV18 and TRBJ1-3; TRBD1 aligns across 8 bases. Trimming took 2 bases from V and 2 from J; bases not matched to a gene: 14. CDR1 is KGHSH, CDR2 LQKENI, per germline. The CDR3 covers 19 residues. Here the CDR3 reads CASSPDSSGTGGTGNTIYF. The CDR3 nucleotides read TGTGCCAGCTCACCAGATTCTTCCGGGACAGGAGGGACTGGAAACACCATATATTTT.

The V and J genes are TRBV27 and TRBJ1-5, with TRBD1 matching 7 bases. The CDR3 spans 17 residues. Germline values: CDR1 MNHEY, CDR2 SMNVEV (reference sequence). The ends lost 6 bases at V and 1 base at J; junction bases unmatched: 12. As DNA, the CDR3 is TGTGCCAGCAGGTTACAGGGGCAGTCCCTAAGCAATCAGCCCCAGCATTTT. Amino acid sequence: CASRLQGQSLSNQPQHF.

J is TRBJ1-2 and V is TRBV9; D is ambiguous. V was trimmed by 3 bases and J by 4 bases, leaving 16 bases between them. CDR1 and CDR2 from the germline V gene are SGDLS and YYNGEE. This CDR3 has 15 residues. In DNA form, the CDR3 reads TGTGCCAGCAGCGCCCTCTTTGGGAGCCCCTATGGCTACACCTTC. Translation: CASSALFGSPYGYTF.

On this clone: The junction departs from germline at one end; a sequencing error may be responsible. V usage is TRBV7-7 and J usage is TRBJ2-1; TRBD2 agrees at 7 bases. Germline CDR1 is SSHAT and CDR2 is FNYEAQ (reference sequence). The CDR3 consists of 15 residues. For the CDR3, the DNA is TGTGCTAGCAGCCCGGGGCGGGGGATAGACAATGAGCAGTTCTTC. Translation: CASSPGRGIDNEQFF.

The V and J genes are TRBV11-2 and TRBJ1-1; 8 bases are shared with TRBD1. CDR3 length: 16 residues. Germline loops: CDR1 SGHAT, CDR2 FQNNGV. The trim removed 0 bases at V and 5 bases at J, leaving 8 bases unmatched. CDR3 residues: CASSLEGTGFVTEAFF. The CDR3 DNA reads TGTGCCAGCAGCTTAGAGGGGACAGGTTTCGTAACTGAAGCTTTCTTT.